This T cell receptor (beta chain) was profiled in a study of blood T cell repertoires in COVID-19. The overall study: Some COVID-19 samples were acute and others convalescent; all came from the United States, Italy and Spain.

Enrolled through a virtual design, the participants were between about 18 and 100 years of age and came from approximately 25 US areas. Participant-given clinical history determined each cohort assignment. The V gene's germline CDR1 is SSHAT and CDR2 FNYEAQ (reference sequence). The CDR3 has 11 residues. V was trimmed by 4 bases and J by 5 bases, leaving 5 bases between them. Under the authors' procedure: Reference gene primers were amplified, and this amplification served to estimate nucleated cell counts. Repertoires were generated with immunoSEQ multiplex PCR, while TCRdb's copy carries only in-frame clones and drops some. The V and J calls and clone size are taken from that table; D and trimming were inferred from the DNA. Altogether hundreds of thousands of clones are present, around 92% being singletons, with the ten largest covering almost 4%.

The V call is TRBV7-7, the J call TRBJ2-5; D gene uncertain. This TCR was recovered from a woman younger than 45 with acute COVID-19. The sample consisted of PBMCs or T cells enriched from blood (not recorded which). The CDR3 loop is CASSSGETQYF. The CDR3 DNA reads as TGTGCCAGCAGCTCCGGGGAGACCCAGTACTTC.